Listed below are T cell receptor beta chains from one sample, sequenced in a study of blood T cell repertoires in COVID-19. Clones were read by immunoSEQ multiplex PCR, and TCRdb kept only the in-frame ones, dropping some. The sample consists of hundreds of thousands of clones, over 65% of them appearing once. Material for sequencing was PBMCs or T cells enriched from blood (not recorded which). All receptors come from a woman aged 55-70 years who had recovered from COVID-19. Each CDR3 is given with its conserved first and last residue. A D gene is named only where the DNA matches it firmly. The size field is filled for only some rows; it gives once, few, many or a size class.

v_call,j_call,clone_size,d_call,cdr3_nt,cdr3_aa
TRBV5-1,TRBJ2-7,NA,NA,TGCGCCAGCAGCTTGGCCCCGTCGGGGGGCGGAGGTTCCGAGCAGTACTTC,CASSLAPSGGGGSEQYF
TRBV2,TRBJ2-3,NA,NA,TGTGCCAGCAATTTGGGCCGCACAGATACGCAGTATTTT,CASNLGRTDTQYF
TRBV30,TRBJ1-2,NA,TRBD1,TGTGCCTGGAGCGCGACAGGGGGCTCTGGCTACACCTTC,CAWSATGGSGYTF
TRBV6-5,TRBJ2-1,NA,TRBD2,TGTGCCAGCAGTTACTCCCGCGGGAGCTCCTACAATGAGCAGTTCTTC,CASSYSRGSSYNEQFF
TRBV4-1,TRBJ1-5,NA,TRBD1,TGCGCCAGCAGCCAGGGCCCGACAGGGAATCAGCCCCAGCATTTT,CASSQGPTGNQPQHF
TRBV19,TRBJ2-3,NA,NA,TGTGCCAGTAGTATAAGGCAGGGTGCAGATACGCAGTATTTT,CASSIRQGADTQYF
TRBV27,TRBJ2-1,NA,TRBD2,TGTGCCAGCGCCCTGAGCGGGGGGCTTTACAATGAGCAGTTCTTC,CASALSGGLYNEQFF
TRBV14,TRBJ1-4,NA,NA,TGTGCCAGCAGCCAAGGAGGACATGGCAATGAAAAACTGTTTTTT,CASSQGGHGNEKLFF
TRBV7-2,TRBJ2-7,NA,TRBD2,TGTGCCAGCAGCTTAGGGCTAGCGGATACCTACGAGCAGTACTTC,CASSLGLADTYEQYF
TRBV28,TRBJ1-4,once,NA,TGTGCCAGCAGTTTGGGGGGGACTAATGAAAAACTGTTTTTT,CASSLGGTNEKLFF
TRBV25-1,TRBJ1-2,NA,TRBD1,TGTGCCAGCAGTTCCCGATGGGACAGGGGGTCAGATGGCTACACCTTC,CASSSRWDRGSDGYTF
TRBV5-4,TRBJ2-1,NA,TRBD2,TGTGCCAGCAGCGTAGCGGGAGGAAATGAGCAGTTCTTC,CASSVAGGNEQFF
TRBV7-7,TRBJ2-7,NA,NA,TGTGCCAGCAGCTTAGGCCTAGAAGGCGAGCAGTACTTC,CASSLGLEGEQYF
TRBV28,TRBJ1-2,few,TRBD1,TGTGCCAGCACCCTGACAGGGGGTAACTATGGCTACACCTTC,CASTLTGGNYGYTF
TRBV11-3,TRBJ2-7,many,TRBD1,TGTGCCAGCAGCTTAGAAGGACAGGGGCAGTACGAGCAGTACTTC,CASSLEGQGQYEQYF
TRBV7-8,TRBJ2-5,NA,TRBD2,TGTGCCAGCAGCTTAGGCACTAGCGGGAGGGCCCAAGAGACCCAGTACTTC,CASSLGTSGRAQETQYF
TRBV7-2,TRBJ2-1,once,TRBD2,TGTGCCAGCAGCTTAGCGGGGGGGTACAATGAGCAGTTCTTC,CASSLAGGYNEQFF
TRBV7-9,TRBJ1-1,NA,NA,TGTGCCAGCAGTCGGACAGCGAACACTGAAGCTTTCTTT,CASSRTANTEAFF
TRBV7-9,TRBJ2-5,NA,NA,TGTGCCAGCAGCTTAGGAGGCCTCCCCGGCAGCCAAGAGACCCAGTACTTC,CASSLGGLPGSQETQYF
TRBV4-3,TRBJ2-2,NA,NA,TGCGCCAGCAGCTTCCAAATCCAGGACACCGGGGAGCTGTTTTTT,CASSFQIQDTGELFF
TRBV11-2,TRBJ2-7,NA,TRBD1,TGTGCCAGCAGCTTGGCCCGGACAGGGTCCGAGCAGTACTTC,CASSLARTGSEQYF
TRBV14,TRBJ1-1,NA,NA,TGTGCCAGCAGTCAGAACGCTGAAGCTTTCTTT,CASSQNAEAFF
TRBV2,TRBJ2-7,NA,TRBD1,TGTGCCAGCAGTCTGGACAGGGGCTACGAGCAGTACTTC,CASSLDRGYEQYF
TRBV5-1,TRBJ2-5,NA,TRBD1,TGCGCCAGCAGCTTGGGGGACAGGGTCGGAGGAGAGACCCAGTACTTC,CASSLGDRVGGETQYF
TRBV7-2,TRBJ1-2,few,TRBD1,TGTGCCAGCAGCTTGACAGGGGGGAGCTACACCTTC,CASSLTGGSYTF
TRBV5-1,TRBJ1-5,NA,NA,TGCGCCAGCAGCTTGGGGGAGCGGGGGGATCAGCCCCAGCATTTT,CASSLGERGDQPQHF
TRBV9,TRBJ2-1,NA,TRBD1,TGTGCCAGCAGCGGCCCTATTAGGGACAGGGCTACGAATGAGCAGTTCTTC,CASSGPIRDRATNEQFF
TRBV19,TRBJ1-5,NA,NA,TGTGCCAGTAGTATCCCTCAGGTCAATCAGCCCCAGCATTTT,CASSIPQVNQPQHF
TRBV18,TRBJ1-1,NA,NA,TGTGCCAGCTCACTTTCTCAGGGAACTGAAGCTTTCTTT,CASSLSQGTEAFF
TRBV19,TRBJ2-3,NA,TRBD2,TGTGCCAGTAGTATAGCTAGCGGGTCCACAGATACGCAGTATTTT,CASSIASGSTDTQYF
TRBV6-5,TRBJ1-4,NA,TRBD1,TGTGCCACCAGAAGGCAGGGGGATGAAAAACTGTTTTTT,CATRRQGDEKLFF
TRBV27,TRBJ1-2,NA,TRBD1,TGTGCCAGCAGTTTTTTTGCAGGGACAGGGGGCGGTGGCTACACCTTC,CASSFFAGTGGGGYTF
TRBV7-2,TRBJ1-1,NA,NA,TGTGCCAGCAGCTTAGCGGAGGGATGGACTGAAGCTTTCTTT,CASSLAEGWTEAFF
TRBV29-1,TRBJ2-5,NA,NA,TGCAGCGTTGGGGCAGGGCAAGAGACCCAGTACTTC,CSVGAGQETQYF
TRBV11-2,TRBJ2-5,once,NA,TGTGCCAGCAGCTTAAGGTTTACAGACCAAGAGACCCAGTACTTC,CASSLRFTDQETQYF
TRBV27,TRBJ2-1,NA,NA,TGTGCCAGCAGTTCCTTCCGGGACTCGGGCTATGAGCAGTTCTTC,CASSSFRDSGYEQFF